A single sample gave rise to the 23 T cell receptor beta chains below, sequenced in a study of blood T cells in healthy people across ages. A second PCR, run for roughly 7 to 12 cycles, used a sample-barcoded 5' primer plus a J-beta primer mix. TCRdb ran MiXCR on the 5' RACE reads and lists one entry per CDR3 protein. The table lists about 1.7 million distinct CDR3 sequences, roughly 28% of them singletons. The specimen sequenced was blood. These TCRs come from a woman aged 30 to 39 in good health.

This clonotype turned up a few times. The chain combines TRBV2 with TRBJ2-5; D gene uncertain. The CDR3 is 15 amino acids. Germline CDR1 reads SNHLY; CDR2 reads FYNNEI. The V gene lost 3 bases and the J gene lost 5 bases, with 16 bases spanning the gap. CDR3 in amino acids: CASSEELGLEETQYF. CDR3 in DNA: TGTGCCAGCAGTGAGGAGTTAGGTCTTGAGGAGACCCAGTACTTC.

The rearrangement links TRBV11-2 to TRBJ1-3; 12 positions agree with TRBD1. V lost 5 bases to trimming and J lost 4 bases; unmatched junction nucleotides: 6. Germline V lookup: CDR1 SGHAT, CDR2 FQNNGV. The CDR3 extends over 16 amino acids. The CDR3, as DNA: TGTGCCAGCAGCAAGTACGGGACAGGGGGCGGAAACACCATATATTTT. Residues: CASSKYGTGGGNTIYF. Full variable domain (rest looked up from reference TRBV11-2 and TRBJ1-3): EAGVAQSPRYKIIEKRQSVAFWCNPISGHATLYWYQQILGQGPKLLIQFQNNGVVDDSQLPKDRFSAERLKGVDSTLKIQPAKLEDSAVYLCASSKYGTGGGNTIYFGEGSWLTVV.

This clonotype was detected a few times. V usage is TRBV12-3 or TRBV12-4 and J usage is TRBJ2-4; 7 bases map to TRBD1. V gave up 8 bases and J gave up 3 bases; unmatched junction bases: 10. The CDR3 totals 15 residues. Here the CDR3 reads CASSQTGTGKNIQYF. CDR3 DNA: TGTGCCAGCTCCCAGACAGGGACGGGCAAAAACATTCAGTACTTC.

Ten or more counts support this clonotype. DNA for the CDR3: TGCAGTGCTAGAGATGAGGGCGGGAGGGGATCCTACAATGAGCAGTTCTTC. Its protein product is CSARDEGGRGSYNEQFF. The J gene is TRBJ2-1, the V gene TRBV20-1, with TRBD2 identical over 9 bases. The CDR3 runs to 17 residues. V shed 0 bases, J shed 1 base, and the junction held 7 bases outside the gene matches. Germline V gives CDR1 DFQATT, CDR2 SNEGSKA (reference sequence).

This clonotype was counted a single time. This sequence joins TRBV29-1 and TRBJ2-3, with D possibly being TRBD1 (6 bases). V was shortened by 1 base and J by 3 bases, with 14 bases between the two germline ends. CDR1 is SQVTM, CDR2 ANQGSEA, per germline. The CDR3 has 15 amino acids. The CDR3 reads CSVEARTGSTDTQYF. The CDR3 region has the DNA TGCAGCGTTGAAGCCCGAACAGGGTCGACAGATACGCAGTATTTT.

This clonotype was counted a few times. V gene TRBV5-1 combines with J gene TRBJ1-1; TRBD1 agrees at 11 bases. This CDR3 comprises 14 residues. V was pared by 7 bases and J by 6 bases, with 8 bases of the junction left unmatched. Germline V gene sequence: CDR1 SGHRS, CDR2 YFSETQ. The CDR3 DNA reads TGCGCCAGCGCGTGGACAGGGGGCATCGCTGAAGCTTTCTTT. Its protein is CASAWTGGIAEAFF.

This chain uses TRBV7-2 with TRBJ1-1, with D possibly being TRBD1 (6 bases). V was pared by 0 bases and J by 0 bases, with 14 bases between. The CDR3 consists of 17 residues. Germline V CDR1 and CDR2: SGHTA, FQGNSA. CDR3 sequence reads: CASSLAGGATMNTEAFF. In DNA form, the CDR3 reads TGTGCCAGCAGCTTAGCGGGGGGCGCAACTATGAACACTGAAGCTTTCTTT.

This clonotype was seen just once. The chain is built from TRBV9 and TRBJ2-2; D unresolved. Trimming removed 3 bases from V and 4 bases from J, with 10 bases in between. The CDR3 sequence is 14 residues long. Germline lookup yields CDR1 SGDLS and CDR2 YYNGEE. The CDR3 DNA reads as TGTGCCAGCAGCGCAGTCCCGGGCACCGGGGAGCTGTTTTTT. Translating it yields CASSAVPGTGELFF.

In regard to this clonotype: A much more abundant neighbour one base away suggests this may be a read error. The V and J genes are TRBV7-2 and TRBJ2-5, with D perhaps TRBD1 or TRBD2 (5 bases each). Germline lookup yields CDR1 SGHTA and CDR2 FQGNSA. The V end lost 5 bases, the J end lost 11 bases, and 21 bases lay between the germline ends. This CDR3 is 14 amino acids long. The CDR3 DNA sequence: TGTGCCAGCAGCCTCGGGACCCTATACAATGAGCAGTACTTC. This translates into CASSLGTLYNEQYF.

The rearrangement uses TRBV11-2 and TRBJ2-5; 7 bases match TRBD2. The closer fit of TRBJ2-7 to the DNA end suggests the J call may be wrong. CDR1 and CDR2 from the germline V gene are SGHAT and FQNNGV. This CDR3 spans 15 amino acids. The CDR3 sequence is CASSLNLAATCEQYF. The CDR3 DNA sequence: TGTGCCAGCAGCTTAAATCTAGCGGCTACCTGCGAGCAGTACTTC.

The rearrangement joins TRBV28 to TRBJ1-5, with D hard to call. The germline V gene encodes CDR1 MDHEN and CDR2 SYDVKM. Trimming stripped 6 bases from V and 7 bases from J, with 10 bases between. The CDR3 spans 12 residues. The CDR3 coding sequence is TGTGCCAGCAGGGTAAGCCAGCAGCCCCAGCATTTT. Protein sequence: CASRVSQQPQHF.

For this clonotype: One end of the junction fails to match germline, which may point to a read error. The chain uses TRBV2 and TRBJ2-4, with 7 nucleotides matching TRBD1. The germline CDR1 and CDR2 sequences are SNHLY and FYNNEI. This CDR3 spans 16 amino acids. The CDR3 DNA reads TGTGCCAGCCACCAACAGGGGAAGTTAGCCAAAAACATTCCGTACTTC. Protein: CASHQQGKLAKNIPYF.

This clonotype was observed a handful of times. V is TRBV15 and J is TRBJ2-7, with D perhaps TRBD1 (5 bases). Germline V CDR1 and CDR2: LNHNV, YYDKDF (reference sequence). This CDR3 is 14 amino acids long. V lost 1 base, J lost 3 bases, and 10 bases lay in between. DNA for the CDR3: TGTGCCACCAGCAGAGGACAGTCCCTCTACGAGCAGTACTTC. It is translated as CATSRGQSLYEQYF. The whole variable domain, filled in from reference TRBV15 and TRBJ2-7, reads DAMVIQNPRYQVTQFGKPVTLSCSQTLNHNVMYWYQQKSSQAPKLLFHYYDKDFNNEADTPDNFQSRRPNTSFCFLDIRSPGLGDTAMYLCATSRGQSLYEQYFGPGTRLTVT.

This clonotype occurred a few times. The chain is built from TRBV28 and TRBJ1-2, with no clear D. This CDR3 comprises 14 residues. Between the trimmed V and J ends, which lost 5 bases and 3 bases, there was a span of 13 bases. Germline CDR1 and CDR2: MDHEN and SYDVKM. The CDR3 DNA sequence: TGTGCCAGCAGTGGGGATTGGCCGGACTATGGCTACACCTTC. This sequence encodes CASSGDWPDYGYTF.

The CDR3 DNA reads as TGTGCCAGCAGCCTAGAGGGGGTCCCGCAAGAGACCCAGTACTTC. Its translation is CASSLEGVPQETQYF. V gene TRBV7-2 combines with J gene TRBJ2-5; D might be TRBD1 (6 bases). The CDR3 is made up of 15 amino acids. V was pared by 5 bases and J by 2 bases, with 15 bases between. Germline V CDR1 and CDR2: SGHTA, FQGNSA.

The chain recombines TRBV11-2 with TRBJ2-7, with 8 bases aligning to TRBD1. V shed 2 bases and J 4 bases; nucleotides not matched to a gene: 10. The CDR3 sequence is 16 residues long. Per the germline V gene, CDR1 is SGHAT and CDR2 is FQNNGV. The CDR3 spells CASSLRGTGGRYEQYF. CDR3 sequence (DNA): TGTGCCAGCAGCTTAAGGGGGACAGGAGGTCGTTACGAGCAGTACTTC.

The gene calls are TRBV7-3 and TRBJ2-5, with 9 bases fitting TRBD1. Trimming took 5 bases from V and 11 from J; bases not matched to a gene: 21. This CDR3 contains 17 residues. The germline gives CDR1 SGHTA, CDR2 FQGTGA. Here the CDR3 reads CASSPLPGTGIYNEQYF. CDR3 bases: TGTGCCAGCAGCCCGCTTCCCGGGACAGGGATCTACAATGAGCAGTACTTC.

J is TRBJ1-5 and V is TRBV12-3 or TRBV12-4; D is unclear. The CDR3 covers 14 residues. Trimming pared 1 base from V and 9 bases from J, leaving 13 bases between. The CDR3 coding sequence is TGTGCCAGCAGTTTAGATATCTCCATCAGGCCCCAGCATTTT. This gives the protein CASSLDISIRPQHF.

This clonotype was observed at least ten times. V gene TRBV10-2 combines with J gene TRBJ2-1, with 7 bases identical to TRBD1. V trimming: 7 bases; J trimming: 6 bases; junction bases outside the gene matches: 9. The V gene's germline CDR1 is WSHSY and CDR2 SAAADI. The CDR3 is 14 residues long. The chain's CDR3 is CASTETGKGNEQFF. The CDR3, as DNA: TGCGCCAGCACCGAGACAGGGAAAGGCAATGAGCAGTTCTTC.

This clonotype was detected ten times or more. The chain joins TRBV10-3 to TRBJ1-2; TRBD1 is a possible D gene (5 bases). The CDR3 covers 15 residues. Germline CDR1 ENHRY, CDR2 SYGVKD. With 0 bases removed from V and 0 bases from J, the gap between germline ends came to 8 bases. In DNA form, the CDR3 reads TGTGCCATCAGTGAGTCGGACAAGGCTAACTATGGCTACACCTTC. Translated: CAISESDKANYGYTF.

A note on this clonotype: Just one base apart from a much larger clone, this may be a read error. This chain links TRBV29-1 with TRBJ2-5; D remains unclear. V lost 7 bases and J 7 bases, leaving 13 bases between the germline ends. The CDR3 covers 11 residues. The germline V gene encodes CDR1 SQVTM and CDR2 ANQGSEA. The CDR3 loop reads CSGVTHRTQYF. The CDR3, as DNA: TGCAGCGGTGTGACTCATAGGACCCAGTACTTC.

Comments on this clonotype: A much larger clone differs from this one at a single base, so this may be a read error. This chain uses TRBV3-1 with TRBJ2-7, with TRBD1 identical over 7 bases. Germline V CDR1 and CDR2: LGHDT, YNNKEL (reference sequence). CDR3 length: 14 residues. The CDR3 is CASSQERGRGEQCF. For the CDR3, the DNA is TGTGCCAGCAGCCAAGAGAGGGGGCGCGGCGAGCAGTGCTTC.

Only a few counts were recorded for this clonotype. The chain links TRBV28 to TRBJ1-5, with D hard to call. Per the germline V gene, CDR1 is MDHEN and CDR2 is SYDVKM. The V end was cut by 2 bases, the J end by 9 bases, with 14 bases between. The CDR3 has 14 amino acids. CDR3 protein: CASSLGFGIWPQHF. CDR3 bases: TGTGCCAGCAGTTTAGGGTTCGGTATCTGGCCCCAGCATTTT.